The 28 T cell receptor beta chains reported below all come from one sample, sequenced in a study of T cells in women clearing cervical HPV infection. Sequencing used immunoSEQ multiplex PCR; TCRdb keeps in-frame clones, though not all of them. This specimen shows about 32,000 clones; the ten leading clones hold about 4.5%. Sequenced: blood buffy coat. The receptors were gathered from a woman aged 18-69 years with a cervical HPV16 infection that either progressed to CIN3+ or cleared (not recorded which).

Comments on this clone: The read is 3 residues too short to cover the CDR3 end, so that end is filled in from the germline J gene. V is TRBV19 and J is TRBJ1-2; D not resolved. Germline V gene data show CDR1 as LNHDA and CDR2 as SQIVND (reference sequence). The CDR3 contains 15 residues. CDR3 DNA, as far as it was read: TGTGCCAGTAGTATGGCTAGCGGGAGGTCCAATGAC. Translated: CASSMASGRSND. Given in full, the CDR3 is CASSMASGRSNDYTF.

As to this clone: The sequence runs out 3 residues before the end of the CDR3; the remainder is reconstructed from the germline J gene. The rearrangement uses TRBV5-8 and TRBJ1-1; no definite D call. The CDR3 covers 15 residues. V was pared by 4 bases and J by 3 bases, with 16 bases between. From germline, CDR1 is SGHTS and CDR2 YDEGEE. CDR3 region: CASSGLKGSDTEAFF. CDR3 bases read: TGTGCCAGCAGCGGGCTTAAAGGGTCCGACACTGAA. Drawing the rest from reference TRBV5-8 and TRBJ1-1, the complete variable domain is EAGVTQSPTHLIKTRGQQATLRCSPISGHTSVYWYQQALGLGLQFLLWYDEGEERNRGNFPPRFSGRQFPNYSSELNVNALELEDSALYLCASSGLKGSDTEAFFGQGTRLTVV.

Note on this clone: The junction differs from germline at one of its ends, possibly a read error. The CDR3 end is not reached by the read, which stops 3 residues before it; the germline J gene fills it in. The gene calls are TRBV5-1 and TRBJ1-3, with TRBD1 as a possible D gene (5 bases). The CDR3 length is 15 residues. CDR1 and CDR2 from the germline V gene are SGHRS and YFSETQ. The CDR3 sequence is CASSLMGDSGNTIYF. The CDR3 DNA, read in part, is TGCGCCAGCAGCTTGATGGGGGACTCTGGAAACACT.

As regards this clone: The read terminates 3 residues ahead of where the CDR3 ends, so the germline J gene completes it. The chain has TRBV2 and TRBJ2-2; D is perhaps TRBD1 (5 bases). This CDR3 is built from 14 residues. The germline CDR1 and CDR2 sequences are SNHLY and FYNNEI. CDR3 DNA (partial): TGTGCCAGTGATACAGGTATTGGGGCCAACGTG. Amino acids: CASDTGIGANV. The complete CDR3 protein is CASDTGIGANVLFF.

In the case of this clone: The observed sequence ends 3 residues before the CDR3 terminus, with the missing tail filled in from the germline J gene. The chain recombines TRBV19 with TRBJ2-3; 9 nucleotides line up with TRBD1. In germline, CDR1 is LNHDA, CDR2 SQIVND (reference sequence). The CDR3 consists of 14 residues. CDR3 bases read: TGTGCCAGTACCTCGGACAGGGGCCAAGAGACG. It translates to CASTSDRGQET. Given in full, the CDR3 is CASTSDRGQETQYF.

As regards this clone: The read is 3 residues too short to cover the CDR3 end, so that end is filled in from the germline J gene. The rearrangement links TRBV19 to TRBJ1-2; D not resolved. CDR3 length: 17 amino acids. From germline, CDR1 is LNHDA and CDR2 SQIVND (reference sequence). CDR3: CASSMPSSGNNGDTYTF. CDR3 bases read: TGTGCCAGTAGTATGCCCAGTAGCGGGAACAATGGAGATACC.

Concerning this clone: The DNA ends 3 residues before the CDR3 does, and the rest of the CDR3 is filled in from the germline J gene. V is TRBV7-6 and J is TRBJ2-2, with D possibly matching TRBD1 (5 bases). CDR1 is SGHVS, CDR2 FNYEAQ, per germline. The V end lost 0 bases, the J end lost 1 base, and 12 bases lay between the germline ends. This CDR3 is built from 17 residues. The DNA read from the CDR3 is TGTGCCAGCAGCTTAGCTGGTAGGGGCGTGAACACCGGGGAG. Amino acid sequence: CASSLAGRGVNTGE. The CDR3 in full is CASSLAGRGVNTGELFF.

As for this clone: The read finishes 3 residues shy of the CDR3 end, and the germline J gene is used to complete it. V gene TRBV5-1 combines with J gene TRBJ1-2, with D perhaps matching TRBD1 (5 bases). Germline CDR1 is SGHRS and CDR2 is YFSETQ. The CDR3 has 14 residues. V was shortened by 2 bases and J by 5 bases, with 13 bases between the two germline ends. CDR3 DNA (partial): TGCGCCAGCAGCTTCAGAGAGACAGATTATGGC. Protein: CASSFRETDYG. The complete CDR3 protein is CASSFRETDYGYTF.

As concerns this clone: The read terminates 3 residues before the CDR3 end, so the remaining end is supplied by the germline J gene. V and J are TRBV11-2 and TRBJ2-3; D possibly corresponds to TRBD1 (6 bases). CDR1 and CDR2 (germline): SGHAT, FQNNGV. The CDR3 has 15 amino acids. The part of the CDR3 DNA that was read is TGTGCCAGCAGCCCAGGACAGCAAACTCAAGAGACG. Protein product: CASSPGQQTQET. The entire CDR3 protein reads CASSPGQQTQETQYF. The full variable domain, rest sourced from reference TRBV11-2 and TRBJ2-3, is EAGVAQSPRYKIIEKRQSVAFWCNPISGHATLYWYQQILGQGPKLLIQFQNNGVVDDSQLPKDRFSAERLKGVDSTLKIQPAKLEDSAVYLCASSPGQQTQETQYFGPGTRLTVL.

About this clone itself: The DNA ends 3 residues before the CDR3 does, and the rest of the CDR3 is filled in from the germline J gene. The chain is built from TRBV20-1 and TRBJ1-6, with D unresolved. CDR1 and CDR2 from the germline V gene are DFQATT and SNEGSKA (reference sequence). V gave up 1 base and J gave up 7 bases, with 5 bases separating them. The CDR3 is made up of 12 amino acids. The CDR3 sequence: CSARALNSPLHF. Partial CDR3 DNA: TGCAGTGCTAGAGCATTGAATTCACCC.

A note on this clone: The sequence runs out 3 residues before the end of the CDR3; the remainder is reconstructed from the germline J gene. The chain is built from TRBV18 and TRBJ2-4; 9 bases fit TRBD1. This CDR3 is 17 amino acids long. Germline loops: CDR1 KGHSH, CDR2 LQKENI. The sequenced part of the CDR3 DNA is TGTGCCAGCTCACCAGGGGGACAGGGTCCCCTTAACTATGGT. Residues: CASSPGGQGPLNYG. The whole CDR3 reads CASSPGGQGPLNYGQYF.

A word on this clone: The read terminates 3 residues ahead of where the CDR3 ends, so the germline J gene completes it. The J gene is TRBJ2-2, the V gene TRBV12-3 or TRBV12-4, with 14 bases that match TRBD2. Trimming took 7 bases from V and 3 from J; bases not matched to a gene: 10. The CDR3 is made up of 18 amino acids. CDR3 loop: CASTPRLAGGPDTGELFF. The DNA read from the CDR3 is TGTGCCAGCACCCCGAGACTAGCGGGAGGGCCGGACACCGGGGAG.

Points on this clone: The CDR3 goes on 3 residues after the read ends, and that part is filled in from the germline J gene. The chain employs TRBV24-1 and TRBJ2-1, with unresolved D. Germline assignment: CDR1 KGHDR and CDR2 SFDVKD. This CDR3 contains 15 residues. The ends were cut back, 3 bases at V and 9 bases at J, with 17 bases in the middle. CDR3 in amino acids: CATSDPRSLSSEQFF. The sequenced part of the CDR3 DNA is TGTGCCACCAGTGATCCACGCTCCCTTTCTAGTGAG.

Concerning this clone: The observed sequence ends 3 residues before the CDR3 terminus, with the missing tail filled in from the germline J gene. The rearrangement joins TRBV5-6 to TRBJ2-1; TRBD2 agrees at 11 bases. The CDR3 consists of 15 residues. The germline CDR1 and CDR2 sequences are SGHDT and YYEEEE. Trimming cost V 1 base and J 5 bases; bases outside gene matches: 2. The CDR3 spells CASSLIAGGNNEQFF. The sequenced CDR3 bases are TGTGCCAGCAGCTTGATAGCGGGGGGGAACAATGAG.

CDR3 in amino acids: CASSPGGANEKLFF. The CDR3 DNA, read in part, is TGTGCCAGCTCACCGGGGGGGGCTAATGAAAAA. This chain joins TRBV18 and TRBJ1-4; a possible D gene is TRBD1 (5 bases). The CDR3 end lies 3 residues beyond the end of the read and is filled in from the germline J gene. CDR1 and CDR2 (germline): KGHSH, LQKENI. The CDR3 spans 14 residues. Between the trimmed V and J ends, which lost 3 bases and 3 bases, there was a span of 8 bases.

Of note for this clone: The read gets to within 3 residues of the CDR3 end, and the germline J gene fills in the rest. The genes are TRBV10-1 and TRBJ1-2, with 7 nucleotides matching TRBD1. The CDR3 consists of 14 residues. From germline, CDR1 is WNHNN and CDR2 SYGVQD (reference sequence). CDR3 sequence: CASSRTGEINDYTF. The DNA read from the CDR3 is TGCGCCAGCAGTCGGACAGGCGAAATTAATGAC.

Remarks on this clone: Read data end 3 residues before the CDR3 end; the end is taken from the germline J gene. This same CDR3 is encoded by further DNA sequences in the sample. The chain joins TRBV19 to TRBJ1-2; D unclear. From germline, CDR1 is LNHDA and CDR2 SQIVND (reference sequence). There are 15 residues in the CDR3. V gave up 0 bases and J gave up 5 bases, with 13 bases separating them. The CDR3 loop is CASSIDEAFVYGYTF. CDR3 DNA (partial): TGTGCCAGTAGTATAGATGAGGCCTTTGTTTATGGC.

As to this clone: The read ends 3 residues shy of where the CDR3 ends; the end is completed using the germline J gene. The chain uses TRBV9 and TRBJ2-1; D might be TRBD2 (5 bases). Trimming took 2 bases from V and 0 from J, leaving 9 bases between them. Per germline, CDR1 SGDLS and CDR2 YYNGEE. This CDR3 has 15 residues. The CDR3 here is CASSVSGSSYNEQFF. CDR3 DNA, as far as it was read: TGTGCCAGCAGCGTTTCGGGGAGCTCCTACAATGAG. The full variable domain, in which reference TRBV9 and TRBJ2-1 provide the parts outside the CDR3, is DSGVTQTPKHLITATGQRVTLRCSPRSGDLSVYWYQQSLDQGLQFLIQYYNGEERAKGNILERFSAQQFPDLHSELNLSSLELGDSALYFCASSVSGSSYNEQFFGPGTRLTVL.

Worth noting for this clone: The read ends 3 residues shy of where the CDR3 ends; the end is completed using the germline J gene. J is TRBJ1-6 and V is TRBV5-6; D unclear. Germline CDR1 is SGHDT and CDR2 is YYEEEE. The V end was cut by 0 bases, the J end by 10 bases, with 8 bases between. The CDR3 totals 13 residues. The CDR3 DNA, read in part, is TGTGCCAGCAGCTTGGACAAGGCATCACCC. Residues: CASSLDKASP. The full CDR3 is CASSLDKASPLHF.

With respect to this clone: The CDR3 end falls 3 residues outside the read, so it is completed with the germline J gene. The chain uses TRBV7-2 and TRBJ2-1; no clear D. V was pared by 6 bases and J by 0 bases, with 9 bases between. CDR3 length equals 14 residues. The germline CDR1 and CDR2 sequences are SGHTA and FQGNSA. The sequenced part of the CDR3 DNA is TGTGCCAGCAGTATCTCCAGCTCCTACAATGAG. Its translation is CASSISSSYNE. The CDR3, in full, reads CASSISSSYNEQFF. The variable domain in full, with the rest retrieved from reference TRBV7-2 and TRBJ2-1, is GAGVSQSPSNKVTEKGKDVELRCDPISGHTALYWYRQSLGQGLEFLIYFQGNSAPDKSGLPSDRFSAERTGGSVSTLTIQRTQQEDSAVYLCASSISSSYNEQFFGPGTRLTVL.

Incomplete CDR3 DNA: TGCGCCAGCAGCTTGTTGGGAGCGGGGGTCGGCACTGAA. Translated, it gives CASSLLGAGVGTE. The entire CDR3 sequence reads CASSLLGAGVGTEAFF. V usage is TRBV5-1 and J usage is TRBJ1-1, with D perhaps TRBD1 (5 bases). Read coverage stops 3 residues before the CDR3 terminus; the germline J gene supplies the remainder. V lost 1 base, J lost 4 bases, and 17 bases lay in between. The CDR3 contains 16 residues. CDR1 and CDR2 (germline): SGHRS, YFSETQ.

About this clone itself: The CDR3 goes on 3 residues after the read ends, and that part is filled in from the germline J gene. The chain recombines TRBV18 with TRBJ2-3; TRBD1 matches 10 bases. The CDR3 length is 14 residues. Germline V gene sequence: CDR1 KGHSH, CDR2 LQKENI. The CDR3 bases that were read are TGTGCCAGCTCACGGGACAGGGGATGGGAGACG. Residues: CASSRDRGWET. The whole CDR3 is CASSRDRGWETQYF.

CDR3 region: CASSVDRGAEAFF. The part of the CDR3 DNA that was read is TGTGCCAGCAGCGTTGACAGGGGTGCTGAA. The V and J genes are TRBV7-8 and TRBJ1-1; 8 positions match TRBD1. The read comes to an end 3 residues before the CDR3 does, leaving the germline J gene to fill in the end. The CDR3 consists of 13 residues. Per the germline V gene, CDR1 is SGHVS and CDR2 is FQNEAQ. With V trimmed by 5 bases and J by 6 bases, 5 bases remained unmatched.

In the case of this clone: The CDR3 extends 3 residues past the end of the read, so its final part is completed from the germline J gene. The chain is built from TRBV5-1 and TRBJ2-1, with 7 positions matching TRBD1. The CDR3 totals 15 residues. Germline V gene sequence: CDR1 SGHRS, CDR2 YFSETQ. With 2 bases clipped from V and 5 bases from J, the junction kept 7 bases outside the gene matches. The chain's CDR3 is CASSLTGTDNNEQFF. CDR3 bases read: TGCGCCAGCAGCTTAACCGGGACAGACAACAATGAG.

CDR3 DNA, as far as it was read: TGTGCCAGCAGCTCTGGGGTGGCAGGGAAAGACACTGAA. It encodes CASSSGVAGKDTE. The entire CDR3 protein reads CASSSGVAGKDTEAFF. The genes are TRBV7-6 and TRBJ1-1; tentative D call: TRBD1 (5 bases). Read data end 3 residues before the CDR3 end; the end is taken from the germline J gene. V lost 4 bases, J lost 3 bases, and 18 bases lay in between. This CDR3 region has 16 residues. Looked up from germline, CDR1 is SGHVS and CDR2 is FNYEAQ.

With respect to this clone: The CDR3 goes on 3 residues after the read ends, and that part is filled in from the germline J gene. The chain is built from TRBV29-1 and TRBJ2-1; TRBD1 matches 8 bases. From germline, CDR1 is SQVTM and CDR2 ANQGSEA. The CDR3 extends over 13 amino acids. Trimming cost V 3 bases and J 7 bases; bases outside gene matches: 5. The CDR3 is CSVDRGRRNEQFF. CDR3 bases read: TGCAGCGTTGACAGGGGGCGAAGGAATGAG.

To note about this clone: Read data end 3 residues before the CDR3 end; the end is taken from the germline J gene. The chain employs TRBV5-1 and TRBJ1-1, with a possible D match to TRBD1 (6 bases). V dropped 2 bases and J dropped 6 bases, with 14 bases sitting between them. The CDR3 is made up of 14 amino acids. Germline-derived CDR1 and CDR2 are SGHRS and YFSETQ. The CDR3 DNA, read in part, is TGCGCCAGCAGCTTTCCCGACAGGCTGGCTGAA. Protein: CASSFPDRLAE. The complete CDR3 sequence is CASSFPDRLAEAFF.

With respect to this clone: The read ends 3 residues early relative to the CDR3; the germline J gene fills the gap. Other nucleotide sequences in the sample specify the same CDR3. The rearrangement joins TRBV20-1 to TRBJ2-7, with a tentative D call TRBD1 (6 bases). Germline V gene sequence: CDR1 DFQATT, CDR2 SNEGSKA (reference sequence). Trimming left V 6 bases short and J 2 bases short, with 14 bases between. This CDR3 is 13 amino acids long. CDR3 DNA, as far as it was read: TGCAGTGCGACAGGTGAGGAACCCTACGAG. Translating it yields CSATGEEPYE. The entire CDR3 is CSATGEEPYEQYF.